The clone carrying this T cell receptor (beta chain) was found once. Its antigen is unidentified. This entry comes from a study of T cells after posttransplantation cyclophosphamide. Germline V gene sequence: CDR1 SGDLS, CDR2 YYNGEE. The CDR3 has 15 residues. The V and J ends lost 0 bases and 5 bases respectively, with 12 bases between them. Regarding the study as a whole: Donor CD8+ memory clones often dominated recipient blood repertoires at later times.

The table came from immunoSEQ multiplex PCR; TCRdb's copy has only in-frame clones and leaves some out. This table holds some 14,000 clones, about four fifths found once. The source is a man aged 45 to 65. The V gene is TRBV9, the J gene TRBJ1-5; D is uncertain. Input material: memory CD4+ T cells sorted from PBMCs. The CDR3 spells CASSVDGSGHQPQHF. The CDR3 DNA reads TGTGCCAGCAGCGTAGATGGGTCAGGCCATCAGCCCCAGCATTTT.